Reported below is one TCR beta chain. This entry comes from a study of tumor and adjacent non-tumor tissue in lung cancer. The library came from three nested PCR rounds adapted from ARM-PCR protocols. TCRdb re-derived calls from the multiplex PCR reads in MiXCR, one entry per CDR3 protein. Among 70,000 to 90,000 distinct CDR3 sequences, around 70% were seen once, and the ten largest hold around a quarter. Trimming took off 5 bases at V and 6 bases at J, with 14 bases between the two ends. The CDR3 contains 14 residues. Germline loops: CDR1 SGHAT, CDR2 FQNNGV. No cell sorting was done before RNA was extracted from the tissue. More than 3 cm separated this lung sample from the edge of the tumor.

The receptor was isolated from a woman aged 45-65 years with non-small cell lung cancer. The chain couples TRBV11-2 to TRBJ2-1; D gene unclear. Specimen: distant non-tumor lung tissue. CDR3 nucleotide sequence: TGTGCCAGCAGCCTATTGTGTCAGACCAATGAGCAGTTCTTC. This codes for CASSLLCQTNEQFF.